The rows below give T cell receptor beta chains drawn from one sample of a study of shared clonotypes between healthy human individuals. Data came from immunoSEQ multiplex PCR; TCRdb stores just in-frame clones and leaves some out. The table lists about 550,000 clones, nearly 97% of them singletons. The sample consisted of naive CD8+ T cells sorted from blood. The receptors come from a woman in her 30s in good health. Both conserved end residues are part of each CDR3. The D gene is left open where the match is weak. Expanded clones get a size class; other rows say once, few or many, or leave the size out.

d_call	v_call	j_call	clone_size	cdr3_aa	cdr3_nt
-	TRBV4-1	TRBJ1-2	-	CASSQGPGVAGYTF	TGCGCCAGCAGCCAAGGGCCAGGAGTGGCTGGCTACACCTTC
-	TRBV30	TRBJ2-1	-	CAWSAMTHYNEQFF	TGTGCCTGGAGTGCAATGACCCACTACAATGAGCAGTTCTTC
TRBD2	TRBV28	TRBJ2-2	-	CASRPHSGLVTGELFF	TGTGCCAGCAGACCCCATTCGGGACTAGTCACCGGGGAGCTGTTTTTT
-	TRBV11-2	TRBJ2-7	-	CASSLDANYEQYF	TGTGCCAGCAGCTTAGATGCCAACTACGAGCAGTACTTC
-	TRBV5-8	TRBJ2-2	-	CASPRPPDSGAETGELFF	TGTGCCAGCCCCCGTCCGCCGGACTCAGGGGCGGAGACCGGGGAGCTGTTTTTT
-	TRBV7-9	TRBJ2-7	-	CASSSVGYEQYF	TGTGCCAGCAGCTCCGTGGGGTACGAGCAGTACTTC
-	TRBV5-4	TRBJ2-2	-	CASSTGPGFGELFF	TGTGCCAGCAGCACGGGACCGGGGTTCGGGGAGCTGTTTTTT
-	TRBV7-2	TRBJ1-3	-	CASSLVVIQAGNTIYF	TGTGCCAGCAGCTTAGTAGTCATCCAAGCAGGAAACACCATATATTTT
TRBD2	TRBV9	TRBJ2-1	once	CASSVLAGGPNEQFF	TGTGCCAGCAGCGTTCTAGCGGGAGGCCCCAATGAGCAGTTCTTC
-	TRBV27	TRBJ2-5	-	CASSLIGGGETQYF	TGTGCCAGCAGTTTAATTGGTGGTGGGGAGACCCAGTACTTC
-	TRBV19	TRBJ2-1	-	CASSTVPGAYNEQFF	TGTGCCAGTAGTACGGTCCCAGGGGCCTACAATGAGCAGTTCTTC
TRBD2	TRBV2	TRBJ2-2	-	CASRGDRTSANTGELFF	TGTGCCAGCAGGGGCGACAGGACTAGCGCAAACACCGGGGAGCTGTTTTTT
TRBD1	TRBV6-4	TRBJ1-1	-	CASSDGAGGEAFF	TGTGCCAGCAGTGACGGGGCAGGGGGCGAAGCTTTCTTT
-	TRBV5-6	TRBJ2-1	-	CASSQGGYNEQFF	TGTGCCAGCAGCCAGGGGGGGTACAATGAGCAGTTCTTC